Shown below are 27 T cell receptor beta chains from a single sample sequenced in a study of T cells in Graves' hyperthyroidism and ophthalmopathy. Amplification targeted TCR beta CDR3 regions from RNA transcripts. The HTBI primer set was used in a first-round RT-PCR of the TCR CDR3. TCRdb analysed the multiplex PCR reads with MiXCR anew, one entry per CDR3 protein. Of 500,000 to 700,000 distinct CDR3 sequences in the sample, 16% are singletons; the top ten hold roughly 18%. The sequenced sample consisted of blood. These receptors were obtained from a woman under 30 with Graves' hyperthyroidism.

V and J are TRBV10-3 and TRBJ2-3, with D possibly being TRBD2 (7 bases). Trimming pared 7 bases from V and 2 bases from J, leaving 10 bases between. The CDR3 runs to 13 residues. The germline V gene encodes CDR1 ENHRY and CDR2 SYGVKD. The CDR3 bases are TGTGCCATCAAGGGGGGGGTCACAGATACGCAGTATTTT. Translated: CAIKGGVTDTQYF.

There are many counts of this clonotype. The CDR3 DNA is TGTGCCATCAGTGATCTAGCGGGGGGATACGCTAGCACAGATACGCAGTATTTT. Its protein is CAISDLAGGYASTDTQYF. The V gene is TRBV10-3, the J gene TRBJ2-3; 11 bases are shared with TRBD2. The V gene end was trimmed by 3 bases and the J gene end by 0 bases; junction bases not matched to a gene: 8. This CDR3 contains 18 residues. Germline V CDR1 and CDR2: ENHRY, SYGVKD.

V gene TRBV24-1 combines with J gene TRBJ2-3, with D perhaps TRBD1 (6 bases). The CDR3 has 15 residues. In germline, CDR1 is KGHDR, CDR2 SFDVKD. With 3 bases removed from V and 6 bases from J, the gap between germline ends came to 15 bases. CDR3 amino acids: CATSDPRQGKDTQYF. In nucleotides, the CDR3 is TGTGCCACCAGTGATCCTCGGCAGGGGAAGGATACGCAGTATTTT.

The genes are TRBV19 and TRBJ2-4; TRBD2 aligns across 7 bases. Germline lookup yields CDR1 LNHDA and CDR2 SQIVND (reference sequence). The CDR3 sequence is 17 residues long. V trimming: 3 bases; J trimming: 0 bases; junction bases outside the gene matches: 8. CDR3 DNA: TGTGCCAGTAGTATGGGCCGGGGGGTCCTAGCCAAAAACATTCAGTACTTC. Translated, it gives CASSMGRGVLAKNIQYF. The complete variable domain, with remaining parts taken from reference TRBV19 and TRBJ2-4, reads DGGITQSPKYLFRKEGQNVTLSCEQNLNHDAMYWYRQDPGQGLRLIYYSQIVNDFQKGDIAEGYSVSREKKESFPLTVTSAQKNPTAFYLCASSMGRGVLAKNIQYFGAGTRLSVL.

This clonotype was observed a handful of times. The chain carries TRBV2 and TRBJ2-7, with D possibly TRBD2 on 5 matching bases. The CDR3 runs 16 residues. Germline CDR1 is SNHLY and CDR2 is FYNNEI. The V and J ends lost 6 bases and 7 bases respectively, with 25 bases between them. The CDR3 DNA sequence: TGTGCCAGCAGCTTCCGCGAAACGGGATCAATCGGGGAGCAGTACTTC. Encoded protein: CASSFRETGSIGEQYF.

This clonotype was detected a few times. The rearrangement uses TRBV7-9 and TRBJ2-3; D uncertain. V dropped 2 bases and J dropped 0 bases, with 12 bases sitting between them. CDR1 and CDR2 (germline): SEHNR, FQNEAQ (reference sequence). The CDR3 covers 16 residues. CDR3: CASSLRAATSTDTQYF. The CDR3 DNA follows: TGTGCCAGCAGCTTACGGGCTGCTACTAGCACAGATACGCAGTATTTT.

The rearrangement uses TRBV5-4 and TRBJ1-1; tentative D call: TRBD1 (5 bases). From germline, CDR1 is SGHNT and CDR2 YYREEE (reference sequence). V lost 1 base to trimming and J lost 0 bases, with 13 bases between them. This CDR3 is 16 amino acids long. The CDR3 region has the DNA TGTGCCAGCAGCTTGAAACCTCCAGGGTTGAACACTGAAGCTTTCTTT. This encodes CASSLKPPGLNTEAFF.

This clonotype was found many times. V is TRBV7-3 and J is TRBJ2-1; D uncertain. Per germline, CDR1 SGHTA and CDR2 FQGTGA. This CDR3 is 15 amino acids long. Trimming took off 3 bases at V and 6 bases at J, with 15 bases between the two ends. The CDR3, as DNA: TGTGCCAGCAGCTTCGGCCTAGTGCTGTTCAATGAGCAGTTCTTC. As protein: CASSFGLVLFNEQFF.

The chain employs TRBV15 and TRBJ1-1; no definite D call. The CDR3 consists of 13 residues. V lost 0 bases to trimming and J lost 10 bases, with 12 bases between them. Germline lookup yields CDR1 LNHNV and CDR2 YYDKDF (reference sequence). CDR3 in amino acids: CATSRDRPLGAFF. DNA for the CDR3: TGTGCCACCAGCAGAGACCGCCCTTTAGGAGCTTTCTTT.

This clonotype was recorded at least ten times. The V gene is TRBV18, the J gene TRBJ2-1, with 10 bases identical to TRBD2. Trimming took 2 bases from V and 4 from J; bases not matched to a gene: 2. Germline CDR1 is KGHSH and CDR2 is LQKENI. The CDR3 has 15 amino acids. DNA of the CDR3: TGTGCCAGCTCACCAAGGACTAGCGGATACAATGAGCAGTTCTTC. Translation gives CASSPRTSGYNEQFF.

This clonotype came up many times. This chain joins TRBV7-9 and TRBJ2-1; 8 bases are a match to TRBD2. Germline V CDR1 and CDR2: SEHNR, FQNEAQ (reference sequence). The J segment lost 10 bases and the V segment lost 4 bases, leaving 12 bases of the junction unmatched. This CDR3 spans 15 amino acids. In nucleotides, the CDR3 is TGTGCCAGCAGCTCCTACAGATTAGCGGGATGGGAGCAGTTCTTC. This translates into CASSSYRLAGWEQFF.

This clonotype appeared many times. The chain recombines TRBV27 with TRBJ1-2, with TRBD1 matching over 7 bases. Trimming removed 4 bases from V and 2 bases from J; junction bases left unmatched: 7. The CDR3 has 15 amino acids. CDR1 and CDR2 from the germline V gene are MNHEY and SMNVEV (reference sequence). The CDR3 loop is CASSSYKTGNYGYTF. The CDR3 bases are TGTGCCAGCAGTTCGTACAAGACAGGGAACTATGGCTACACCTTC.

This clonotype occurred a few times. The V gene is TRBV7-2, the J gene TRBJ1-6; no reliable D call. Trimming removed 5 bases from V and 15 bases from J, with 14 bases in between. This CDR3 region has 12 residues. The germline V gene encodes CDR1 SGHTA and CDR2 FQGNSA. The CDR3 DNA sequence: TGTGCCAGCAGCCCAGACGGATTCCTCCTCCACTTT. Translation gives CASSPDGFLLHF.

This clonotype was recorded many times. The chain links TRBV10-3 to TRBJ2-1, with 11 positions matching TRBD2. This CDR3 is built from 17 residues. V gave up 4 bases and J gave up 3 bases; unmatched junction bases: 8. Germline V lookup: CDR1 ENHRY, CDR2 SYGVKD. The CDR3 DNA is TGTGCCATCAGTGGCGTAACTAGCGGGGGCCTCTACAATGAGCAGTTCTTC. Its translation is CAISGVTSGGLYNEQFF.

There are many counts of this clonotype. CDR3 loop: CASTQRGTGDSNQPQHF. Here the CDR3 DNA reads TGTGCCAGCACCCAACGAGGGACAGGCGATAGCAATCAGCCCCAGCATTTT. The J gene is TRBJ1-5, the V gene TRBV12-3 or TRBV12-4; 8 bases align to TRBD1. Trimming cost V 7 bases and J 0 bases; bases outside gene matches: 11. The length of the CDR3 is 17 residues.

This clonotype has a handful of counts. This CDR3 is CASSYSTGRETQYF. The CDR3 DNA is TGTGCCAGCAGTTACTCGACGGGGCGAGAGACCCAGTACTTC. V usage is TRBV6-5 and J usage is TRBJ2-5; possibly TRBD1 or TRBD2 for D (5 bases each). Trimming removed 0 bases at V and 4 bases at J, with 9 bases between. CDR3 size: 14 residues. Per germline, CDR1 MNHEY and CDR2 SVGAGI.

In this sample, this clonotype turned up many times. The chain recombines TRBV20-1 with TRBJ2-7, with D tentatively TRBD1 or TRBD2 (5 bases each). V dropped 3 bases and J dropped 0 bases, with 9 bases sitting between them. Per germline, CDR1 DFQATT and CDR2 SNEGSKA (reference sequence). This CDR3 has 13 amino acids. CDR3 nucleotides: TGCAGTGCTAGTGACGGGACCTCCTACGAGCAGTACTTC. This gives the protein CSASDGTSYEQYF.

There are many counts of this clonotype. The gene calls are TRBV3-1 and TRBJ2-1, with 12 nucleotides matching TRBD2. This CDR3 is built from 16 residues. Losses at the gene ends were 3 bases for V and 9 bases for J; bases not matched to a gene: 9. CDR1 is LGHDT, CDR2 YNNKEL, per germline (reference sequence). CDR3 in DNA: TGTGCCAGCAGCCACGCGGTGGCTAGCGGGAGGGGTGAGCAGTTCTTC. Residues: CASSHAVASGRGEQFF.

This chain joins TRBV28 and TRBJ2-7, with 9 bases lining up with TRBD2. The CDR3 loop spans 14 amino acids. Per the germline V gene, CDR1 is MDHEN and CDR2 is SYDVKM. The V segment lost 7 bases and the J segment 2 bases; nucleotides outside the gene matches: 6. The DNA of the CDR3 is TGTGCCAGCATGCTGACTAGCGGAGCCTACGAGCAGTACTTC. Protein product: CASMLTSGAYEQYF.

The chain carries TRBV15 and TRBJ2-2; a weak D match, TRBD1 (6 bases). CDR1 LNHNV and CDR2 YYDKDF come from the germline V gene (reference sequence). This CDR3 has 16 residues. Deletions cut 1 base from V and 2 bases from J, with 11 bases between. CDR3 nucleotides: TGTGCCACCAGCAGAGGGACAGTCGGTAACACCGGGGAGCTGTTTTTT. Translating it yields CATSRGTVGNTGELFF. The whole variable domain, remainder taken from reference TRBV15 and TRBJ2-2, is DAMVIQNPRYQVTQFGKPVTLSCSQTLNHNVMYWYQQKSSQAPKLLFHYYDKDFNNEADTPDNFQSRRPNTSFCFLDIRSPGLGDTAMYLCATSRGTVGNTGELFFGEGSRLTVL.

The chain employs TRBV6-5 and TRBJ2-2; possible D gene TRBD2, 5 bases. This CDR3 has 13 amino acids. The germline V gene has CDR1 MNHEY and CDR2 SVGAGI. The V end lost 2 bases, the J end lost 7 bases, and 8 bases lay between the germline ends. This CDR3 reads CASSYSGIGELFF. The CDR3 DNA reads TGTGCCAGCAGTTACAGCGGTATCGGGGAGCTGTTTTTT.

V is TRBV5-1 and J is TRBJ1-4; no clear D gene. Germline V lookup: CDR1 SGHRS, CDR2 YFSETQ. V shed 1 base and J shed 8 bases, with 12 bases lying between them. The CDR3 is made up of 14 amino acids. CDR3 region: CASSLSPTGEKLFF. DNA for the CDR3: TGCGCCAGCAGCTTGTCCCCAACGGGAGAAAAACTGTTTTTT. Using reference TRBV5-1 and TRBJ1-4 for the parts outside the CDR3, the full variable domain is KAGVTQTPRYLIKTRGQQVTLSCSPISGHRSVSWYQQTPGQGLQFLFEYFSETQRNKGNFPGRFSGRQFSNSRSEMNVSTLELGDSALYLCASSLSPTGEKLFFGSGTQLSVL.

This clonotype was seen repeatedly, ten times or more. CDR3 nucleotides: TGTGCCAGCAGCTTAAAGGAGGCAGGGGGCGAGCAGTACTTC. Translated: CASSLKEAGGEQYF. V gene TRBV7-2 combines with J gene TRBJ2-7; 7 positions match TRBD1. The CDR3 has 14 amino acids. CDR1 and CDR2 (germline): SGHTA, FQGNSA. The J segment lost 6 bases and the V segment lost 2 bases, leaving 7 bases of the junction unmatched.

This clonotype was picked up many times. This sequence joins TRBV5-1 and TRBJ1-1; 8 nucleotides align to TRBD1. CDR3 length equals 16 residues. J gave up 3 bases and V 0 bases, and 7 bases lay outside the gene matches. Germline values: CDR1 SGHRS, CDR2 YFSETQ. The CDR3 DNA follows: TGCGCCAGCAGCTTGGTGGCAGGGGGCTTCGACACTGAAGCTTTCTTT. It translates to CASSLVAGGFDTEAFF.

At least ten counts were recorded for this clonotype. The chain links TRBV6-1 to TRBJ1-2; D may be TRBD1 (6 bases). The CDR3 runs 14 residues. V gave up 7 bases and J gave up 1 base, with 13 bases separating them. CDR1 is MNHNS, CDR2 SASEGT, per germline. The CDR3 nucleotides are TGTGCCAGCACTGCTGACAGGCGTAACTATGGCTACACCTTC. Its translation: CASTADRRNYGYTF.

This clonotype was counted a few times. The V and J genes are TRBV29-1 and TRBJ2-1; D gene ambiguous. V shed 6 bases and J shed 6 bases, with 12 bases lying between them. The V gene's germline CDR1 is SQVTM and CDR2 ANQGSEA. CDR3 size: 12 residues. The CDR3 sequence is CSVGNAVNEQFF. The CDR3 DNA reads TGCAGCGTGGGGAATGCAGTCAATGAGCAGTTCTTC.

This clonotype was seen once. The chain is built from TRBV6-5 and TRBJ2-3; D ambiguous. This CDR3 spans 15 amino acids. Trimming removed 3 bases at V and 2 bases at J, with 12 bases between. Per the germline V gene, CDR1 is MNHEY and CDR2 is SVGAGI. The CDR3 loop reads CASSYLRVLTDTQYF. In DNA, the CDR3 is TGTGCCAGCAGTTATCTCCGGGTTCTCACAGATACGCAGTATTTT.